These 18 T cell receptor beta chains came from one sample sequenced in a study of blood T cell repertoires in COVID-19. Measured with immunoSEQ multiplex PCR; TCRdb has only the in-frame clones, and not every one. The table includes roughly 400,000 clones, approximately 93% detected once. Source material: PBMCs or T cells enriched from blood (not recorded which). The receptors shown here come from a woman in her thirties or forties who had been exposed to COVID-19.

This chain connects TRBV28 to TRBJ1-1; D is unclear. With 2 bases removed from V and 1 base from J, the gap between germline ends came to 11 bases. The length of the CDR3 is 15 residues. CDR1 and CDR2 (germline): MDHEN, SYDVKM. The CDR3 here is CASSLGGSTNTEAFF. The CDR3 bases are TGTGCCAGCAGTTTAGGCGGCTCGACGAACACTGAAGCTTTCTTT.

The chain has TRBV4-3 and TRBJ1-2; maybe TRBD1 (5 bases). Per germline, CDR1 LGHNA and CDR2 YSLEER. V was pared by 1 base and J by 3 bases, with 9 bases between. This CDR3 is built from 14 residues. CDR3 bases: TGCGCCAGCAGCCAAGGACTCAGGGACTATGGCTACACCTTC. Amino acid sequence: CASSQGLRDYGYTF.

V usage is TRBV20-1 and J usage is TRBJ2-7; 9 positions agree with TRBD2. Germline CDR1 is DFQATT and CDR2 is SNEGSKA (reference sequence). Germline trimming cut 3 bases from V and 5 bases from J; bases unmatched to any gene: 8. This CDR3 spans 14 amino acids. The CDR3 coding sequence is TGCAGTGCTAGTCTTGCTAGCGGGATAAACGAGCAGTACTTC. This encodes CSASLASGINEQYF.

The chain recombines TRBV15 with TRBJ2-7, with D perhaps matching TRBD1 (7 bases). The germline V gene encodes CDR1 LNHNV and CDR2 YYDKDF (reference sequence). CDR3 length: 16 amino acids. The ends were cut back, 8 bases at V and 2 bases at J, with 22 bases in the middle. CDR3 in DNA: TGTGCCACCTCGCGGGCAGGGGGGCCCTTCCCCTACGAGCAGTACTTC. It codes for CATSRAGGPFPYEQYF.

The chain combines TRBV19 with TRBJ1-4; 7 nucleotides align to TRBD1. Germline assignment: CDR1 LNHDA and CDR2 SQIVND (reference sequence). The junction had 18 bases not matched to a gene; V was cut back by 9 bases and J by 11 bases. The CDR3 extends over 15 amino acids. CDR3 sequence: CASSAQPGQKIKLFF. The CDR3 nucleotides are TGTGCCAGCAGTGCTCAGCCGGGACAGAAGATTAAACTGTTTTTT.

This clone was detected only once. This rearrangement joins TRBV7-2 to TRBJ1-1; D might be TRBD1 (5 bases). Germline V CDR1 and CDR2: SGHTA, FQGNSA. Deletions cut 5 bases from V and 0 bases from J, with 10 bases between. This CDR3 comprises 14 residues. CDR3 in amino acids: CASSIRVMNTEAFF. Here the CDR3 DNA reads TGTGCCAGCAGCATCAGGGTAATGAACACTGAAGCTTTCTTT.

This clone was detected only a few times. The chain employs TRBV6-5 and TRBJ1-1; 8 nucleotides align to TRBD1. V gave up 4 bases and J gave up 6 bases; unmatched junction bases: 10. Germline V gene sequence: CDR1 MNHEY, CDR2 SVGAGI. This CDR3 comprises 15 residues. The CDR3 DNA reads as TGTGCCAGCAGTTTACGGAACAGGGGGAAGGCTGAAGCTTTCTTT. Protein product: CASSLRNRGKAEAFF.

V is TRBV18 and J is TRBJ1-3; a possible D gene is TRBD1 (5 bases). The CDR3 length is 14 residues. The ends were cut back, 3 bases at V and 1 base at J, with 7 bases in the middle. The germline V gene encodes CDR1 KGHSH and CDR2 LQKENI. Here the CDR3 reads CASSPGGSGNTIYF. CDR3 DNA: TGTGCCAGCTCACCGGGGGGATCTGGAAACACCATATATTTT.

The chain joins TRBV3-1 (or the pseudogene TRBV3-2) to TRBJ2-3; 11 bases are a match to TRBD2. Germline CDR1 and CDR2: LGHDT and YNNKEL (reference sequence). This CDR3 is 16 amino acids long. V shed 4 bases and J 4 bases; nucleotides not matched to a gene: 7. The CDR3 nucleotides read TGTGCCAGCAGCCGCTCCCCGGGACTAGCGGCAGATACGCAGTATTTT. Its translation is CASSRSPGLAADTQYF.

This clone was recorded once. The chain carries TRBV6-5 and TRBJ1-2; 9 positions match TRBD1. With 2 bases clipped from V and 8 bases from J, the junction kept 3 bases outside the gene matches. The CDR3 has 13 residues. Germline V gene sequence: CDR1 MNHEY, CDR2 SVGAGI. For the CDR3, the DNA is TGTGCCAGCAGTTACGGGACAGGGTTCGGCTACACCTTC. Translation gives CASSYGTGFGYTF.

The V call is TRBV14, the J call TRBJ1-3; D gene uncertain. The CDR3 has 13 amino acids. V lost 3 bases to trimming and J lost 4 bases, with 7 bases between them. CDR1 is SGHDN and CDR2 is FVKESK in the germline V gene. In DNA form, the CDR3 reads TGTGCCAGCAGCCACTCCGGGGGAAACACCATATATTTT. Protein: CASSHSGGNTIYF. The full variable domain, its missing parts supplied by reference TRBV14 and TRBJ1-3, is EAGVTQFPSHSVIEKGQTVTLRCDPISGHDNLYWYRRVMGKEIKFLLHFVKESKQDESGMPNNRFLAERTGGTYSTLKVQPAELEDSGVYFCASSHSGGNTIYFGEGSWLTVV.

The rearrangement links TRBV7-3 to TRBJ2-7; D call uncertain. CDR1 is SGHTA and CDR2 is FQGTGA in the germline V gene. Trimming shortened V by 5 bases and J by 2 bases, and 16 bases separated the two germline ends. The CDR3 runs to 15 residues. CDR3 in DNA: TGTGCCAGCAGCCCCGCAGTGCGTAGCCCCTACGAGCAGTACTTC. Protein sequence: CASSPAVRSPYEQYF.

The CDR3 loop reads CATSVLGGRTDTQYF. The CDR3 region has the DNA TGTGCCACCAGTGTCTTAGGAGGACGCACAGATACGCAGTATTTT. V is TRBV24-1 and J is TRBJ2-3; D is perhaps TRBD2 (5 bases). The germline gives CDR1 KGHDR, CDR2 SFDVKD. The CDR3 sequence is 15 residues long. V gave up 5 bases and J gave up 1 base, with 12 bases separating them.

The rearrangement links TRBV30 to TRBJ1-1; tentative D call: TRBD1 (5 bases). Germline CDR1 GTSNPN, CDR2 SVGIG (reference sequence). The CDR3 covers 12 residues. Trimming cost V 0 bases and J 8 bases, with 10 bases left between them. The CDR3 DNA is TGTGCCTGGAGTGTTCAGGGACTGGAAGCTTTCTTT. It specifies CAWSVQGLEAFF.

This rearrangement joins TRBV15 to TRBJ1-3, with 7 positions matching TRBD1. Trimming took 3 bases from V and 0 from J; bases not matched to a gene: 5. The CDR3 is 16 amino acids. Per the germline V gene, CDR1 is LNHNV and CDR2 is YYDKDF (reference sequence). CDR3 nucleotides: TGTGCCACCAGCAGCACGGCAGGGGGCTCTGGAAACACCATATATTTT. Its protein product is CATSSTAGGSGNTIYF.

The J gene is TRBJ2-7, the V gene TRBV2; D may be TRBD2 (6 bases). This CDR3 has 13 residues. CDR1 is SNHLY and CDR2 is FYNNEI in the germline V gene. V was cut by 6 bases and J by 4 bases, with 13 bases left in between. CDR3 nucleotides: TGTGCCAGCAGCGAGGGGACTGAGTACGAGCAGTACTTC. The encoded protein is CASSEGTEYEQYF.

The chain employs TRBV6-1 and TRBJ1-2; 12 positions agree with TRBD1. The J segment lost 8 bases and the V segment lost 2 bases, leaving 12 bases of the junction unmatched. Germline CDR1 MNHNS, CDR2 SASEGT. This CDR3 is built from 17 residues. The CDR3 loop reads CASSERDRGLRKRGYTF. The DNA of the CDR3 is TGTGCCAGCAGTGAACGGGACAGGGGGCTCCGGAAGAGAGGCTACACCTTC.

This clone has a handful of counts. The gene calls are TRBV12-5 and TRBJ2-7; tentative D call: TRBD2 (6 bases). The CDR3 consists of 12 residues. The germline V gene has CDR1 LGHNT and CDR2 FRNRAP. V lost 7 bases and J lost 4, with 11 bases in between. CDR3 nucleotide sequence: TGTGCTAGTGCTCCACGGGGGTACGAGCAGTACTTC. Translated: CASAPRGYEQYF.